The 23 T cell receptor beta chains below all came from one sample that was sequenced in a study of cytomegalovirus exposure and HLA in healthy donors. The PCR employed 60 Vbeta primers together with 13 Jbeta primers. Using immunoSEQ multiplex PCR, the repertoire was profiled, and TCRdb retains in-frame clones only, with some absent. This sample has 110,000 or so clones; under 70% occur once, and the top ten carry almost 8.5%. The sample taken for sequencing was PBMCs. These receptors came from a man aged 18 to 35 in good health and CMV-seropositive.

V and J are TRBV6-1 and TRBJ2-4; 9 bases are a match to TRBD1. The J segment lost 6 bases and the V segment lost 0 bases, leaving 6 bases of the junction unmatched. Germline CDR1 is MNHNS and CDR2 is SASEGT. CDR3 length equals 16 residues. CDR3 region: CASSEAGTGRGNIQYF. The CDR3 bases are TGTGCCAGCAGTGAAGCCGGGACAGGGAGGGGAAACATTCAGTACTTC.

The CDR3 is CASSRPTSGEGNEQFF. The DNA for the CDR3 is TGTGCCAGCAGCCGTCCCACTAGCGGGGAAGGTAATGAGCAGTTCTTC. This sequence joins TRBV4-2 and TRBJ2-1, with 10 bases that match TRBD2. This CDR3 region has 16 residues. CDR1 is LGHNA and CDR2 is YNFKEQ in the germline V gene. The V gene end was trimmed by 4 bases and the J gene end by 7 bases; junction bases not matched to a gene: 10.

This chain uses TRBV7-9 with TRBJ2-7; the D is unclear. The V end lost 7 bases, the J end lost 0 bases, and 10 bases lay between the germline ends. Germline V gene lookup returns CDR1 SEHNR and CDR2 FQNEAQ (reference sequence). This CDR3 contains 13 residues. The CDR3 here is CASTAESSYEQYF. As DNA, the CDR3 is TGTGCCAGCACGGCGGAGAGCTCCTACGAGCAGTACTTC. The full variable domain, in which reference TRBV7-9 and TRBJ2-7 provide the parts outside the CDR3, is DTGVSQNPRHKITKRGQNVTFRCDPISEHNRLYWYRQTLGQGPEFLTYFQNEAQLEKSRLLSDRFSAERPKGSFSTLEIQRTEQGDSAMYLCASTAESSYEQYFGPGTRLTVT.

The chain has TRBV19 and TRBJ2-1, with 14 bases identical to TRBD2. This CDR3 is 15 amino acids long. After removal of 3 bases from V and 8 bases from J, the junction contained 3 bases not matched to a gene. CDR1 LNHDA and CDR2 SQIVND come from the germline V gene (reference sequence). CDR3 amino acids: CASSIGTSGGYEQFF. CDR3 in DNA: TGTGCCAGTAGTATCGGGACTAGCGGGGGCTATGAGCAGTTCTTC.

The V and J genes are TRBV6-5 and TRBJ2-1; perhaps TRBD2 as D (5 bases). Trimming left V 2 bases short and J 5 bases short, with 13 bases between. This CDR3 region has 15 residues. Per germline, CDR1 MNHEY and CDR2 SVGAGI. DNA of the CDR3: TGTGCCAGCAGTTACGACGGGAACGCCAACAATGAGCAGTTCTTC. Translating gives CASSYDGNANNEQFF.

This chain links TRBV2 with TRBJ2-5, with 13 bases identical to TRBD2. The CDR3 contains 16 residues. CDR1 and CDR2 from the germline V gene are SNHLY and FYNNEI. Losses at the gene ends were 7 bases for V and 1 base for J; bases not matched to a gene: 6. DNA of the CDR3: TGTGCCAGCATCCCACTAGCGGGGGGGCCCCAAGAGACCCAGTACTTC. This encodes CASIPLAGGPQETQYF.

The chain employs TRBV7-9 and TRBJ1-5; a weak D match, TRBD1 (5 bases). V lost 4 bases to trimming and J lost 5 bases, with 15 bases between them. CDR3 length: 15 residues. Germline-derived CDR1 and CDR2 are SEHNR and FQNEAQ (reference sequence). CDR3 DNA sequence: TGTGCCAGCAGCTCCCAGGGCCCGCTAGATCAGCCCCAGCATTTT. Translation gives CASSSQGPLDQPQHF.

The CDR3 spells CASSQGLGPLANEQFF. The CDR3 DNA sequence: TGTGCCAGCAGCCAAGGACTGGGTCCCCTTGCTAATGAGCAGTTCTTC. The gene calls are TRBV4-2 and TRBJ2-1, with unresolved D. Germline V gives CDR1 LGHNA, CDR2 YNFKEQ. V was pared by 1 base and J by 7 bases, with 17 bases between. The CDR3 runs 16 residues.

The chain carries TRBV6-5 and TRBJ2-1, with 10 bases that match TRBD1. CDR1 MNHEY and CDR2 SVGAGI come from the germline V gene. This CDR3 is built from 15 residues. The V gene end was trimmed by 6 bases and the J gene end by 3 bases; junction bases not matched to a gene: 5. Here the CDR3 reads CASRPGQGFYNEQFF. Here the CDR3 DNA reads TGTGCCAGCAGGCCGGGACAGGGGTTCTACAATGAGCAGTTCTTC.

This clone turned up a few times. The gene calls are TRBV15 and TRBJ1-4; 8 positions agree with TRBD1. Germline values: CDR1 LNHNV, CDR2 YYDKDF (reference sequence). With 4 bases clipped from V and 8 bases from J, the junction kept 6 bases outside the gene matches. CDR3 size: 14 residues. The CDR3 nucleotides are TGTGCCACCAGCACTGGGACAGGTGTGGAAAAACTGTTTTTT. Protein: CATSTGTGVEKLFF.

The chain joins TRBV5-4 to TRBJ2-7; D is unresolved. V lost 4 bases and J 5 bases, leaving 10 bases between the germline ends. This CDR3 comprises 12 residues. The germline gives CDR1 SGHNT, CDR2 YYREEE (reference sequence). For the CDR3, the DNA is TGTGCCAGCAGCCCCAGTGTCCACGAGCAGTACTTC. It codes for CASSPSVHEQYF.

This rearrangement joins TRBV19 to TRBJ2-3; TRBD1 might be the D (5 bases). Trimming shortened V by 3 bases and J by 0 bases, and 10 bases separated the two germline ends. Germline V gene data show CDR1 as LNHDA and CDR2 as SQIVND (reference sequence). The CDR3 loop spans 15 amino acids. For the CDR3, the DNA is TGTGCCAGTAGTATTGGGGCTTCTAGCACAGATACGCAGTATTTT. It is translated as CASSIGASSTDTQYF.

V is TRBV19 and J is TRBJ2-7; D is unresolved. The CDR3 is 15 residues long. The germline CDR1 and CDR2 sequences are LNHDA and SQIVND (reference sequence). Trimming took off 1 base at V and 3 bases at J, with 13 bases between the two ends. CDR3: CASSIVALGVYEQYV. CDR3 coding DNA: TGTGCCAGTAGTATAGTCGCGTTGGGCGTCTACGAGCAGTACGTC.

This chain connects TRBV5-4 to TRBJ2-5, with no clear D. V was cut by 3 bases and J by 6 bases, with 12 bases left in between. The CDR3 is made up of 13 amino acids. Germline values: CDR1 SGHNT, CDR2 YYREEE (reference sequence). CDR3 sequence: CASSSYEHKTQYF. CDR3 coding DNA: TGTGCCAGCAGCTCATACGAGCATAAGACCCAGTACTTC.

This clone was observed a few times. The chain has TRBV19 and TRBJ1-2; 8 bases are a match to TRBD1. CDR1 is LNHDA, CDR2 SQIVND, per germline (reference sequence). V was pared by 7 bases and J by 4 bases, with 11 bases of the junction left unmatched. CDR3 length: 15 residues. The CDR3, as DNA: TGTGCCAGTACCCCCACGCGGGACAGGTTCTATGGCTACACCTTC. Protein: CASTPTRDRFYGYTF.

The rearrangement uses TRBV6-1 and TRBJ2-2; TRBD2 matches 9 bases. After removal of 10 bases from V and 6 bases from J, the junction contained 9 bases not matched to a gene. The CDR3 is 14 residues long. Germline lookup yields CDR1 MNHNS and CDR2 SASEGT. The CDR3 sequence: CAIKRAGGSGELFF. The CDR3 nucleotides are TGTGCCATCAAGCGGGCGGGGGGGTCCGGGGAGCTGTTTTTT.

V usage is TRBV5-1 and J usage is TRBJ1-1; 7 bases line up with TRBD1. Germline V gives CDR1 SGHRS, CDR2 YFSETQ. V lost 2 bases to trimming and J lost 4 bases; unmatched junction nucleotides: 8. CDR3 length: 15 residues. The CDR3 protein is CASSLVDRQITEAFF. CDR3 coding DNA: TGCGCCAGCAGCTTAGTGGACAGGCAGATCACTGAAGCTTTCTTT.

This clone appeared a few times. The chain couples TRBV27 to TRBJ2-1; weak D call: TRBD1 (6 bases). Trimming pared 5 bases from V and 5 bases from J, leaving 13 bases between. Germline loops: CDR1 MNHEY, CDR2 SMNVEV (reference sequence). CDR3 size: 14 residues. CDR3 sequence reads: CASSAARGDNEQFF. CDR3 sequence (DNA): TGTGCCAGCAGTGCTGCCAGGGGAGACAATGAGCAGTTCTTC.

The chain couples TRBV7-6 to TRBJ2-5; TRBD2 matches 8 bases. This CDR3 contains 16 residues. CDR1 is SGHVS, CDR2 FNYEAQ, per germline. Trimming removed 5 bases from V and 1 base from J; junction bases left unmatched: 9. The CDR3 coding sequence is TGTGCCAGCAGCCCCCGCCCGGCGGGGGGCCAAGAGACCCAGTACTTC. This translates into CASSPRPAGGQETQYF.

V usage is TRBV19 and J usage is TRBJ1-5, with TRBD1 identical over 7 bases. CDR3 length equals 16 residues. The J segment lost 0 bases and the V segment lost 8 bases, leaving 10 bases of the junction unmatched. In germline, CDR1 is LNHDA, CDR2 SQIVND (reference sequence). Written as DNA, the CDR3 is TGTGCCAGTGCTTGGCAGGGGGGTTATAGCAATCAGCCCCAGCATTTT. Protein: CASAWQGGYSNQPQHF.

The CDR3 here is CASSLVQGSETQYF. The CDR3 region has the DNA TGTGCCAGCAGCTTAGTTCAGGGGAGTGAGACCCAGTACTTC. The rearrangement links TRBV7-9 to TRBJ2-5, with a tentative D call TRBD1 (6 bases). The germline gives CDR1 SEHNR, CDR2 FQNEAQ (reference sequence). V was shortened by 1 base and J by 5 bases, with 11 bases between the two germline ends. The CDR3 contains 14 residues.

This clone appeared a single time. V usage is TRBV6-5 and J usage is TRBJ2-7; possible D gene TRBD1, 5 bases. The CDR3 sequence is 12 residues long. Germline assignment: CDR1 MNHEY and CDR2 SVGAGI. V was clipped by 6 bases and J by 7 bases, with 13 bases between them. CDR3 sequence reads: CASSSRVGEQYF. CDR3 coding DNA: TGTGCCAGCAGCAGCAGGGTGGGAGAGCAGTACTTC.

This chain links TRBV28 with TRBJ1-5; tentative D call: TRBD1 (6 bases). Trimming removed 2 bases from V and 3 bases from J, with 8 bases in between. Germline values: CDR1 MDHEN, CDR2 SYDVKM. The CDR3 spans 14 residues. As DNA, the CDR3 is TGTGCCAGCAGTTTAGGACAGTCCAATCAGCCCCAGCATTTT. This translates into CASSLGQSNQPQHF.